This T cell receptor beta chain was captured by sequencing in a study of blood T cell repertoires in COVID-19. Study-level information: Acute and convalescent COVID-19 samples came from the United States, Italy and Spain. PBMCs, B-cell-depleted T cells, or T cells were the source of the cDNA or gDNA that made up the material.

V dropped 1 base and J dropped 2 bases, with 8 bases sitting between them. The CDR3 is 14 residues long. Germline assignment: CDR1 SGHNT and CDR2 YYREEE (reference sequence). In the authors' workflow: Amplification from reference gene primers served as the basis for estimated nucleated cell counts. TCRdb keeps only in-frame clones here, not all; method: immunoSEQ multiplex PCR. V and J calls and clone size are given by that table; D and trimming were obtained from the DNA. The data show about 250,000 clones, just over 85% seen once. V usage is TRBV5-4 and J usage is TRBJ2-3; D call uncertain. Sequencing was carried out using peripheral blood. The receptor's source is a man older than 75 with acute or convalescent COVID-19. The CDR3 bases are TGTGCCAGCAGCTTGATTAGTACCACAGATACGCAGTATTTT. Its translation is CASSLISTTDTQYF.